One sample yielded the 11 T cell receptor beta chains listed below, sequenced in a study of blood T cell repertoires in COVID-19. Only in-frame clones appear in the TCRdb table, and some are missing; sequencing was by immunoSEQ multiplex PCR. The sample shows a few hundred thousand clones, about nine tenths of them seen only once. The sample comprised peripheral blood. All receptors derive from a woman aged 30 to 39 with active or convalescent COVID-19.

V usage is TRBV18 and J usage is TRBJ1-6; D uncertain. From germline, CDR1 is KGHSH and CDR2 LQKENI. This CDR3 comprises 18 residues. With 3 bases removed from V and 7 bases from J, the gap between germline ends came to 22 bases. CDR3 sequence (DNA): TGTGCCAGCTCACCGTCCAAAAAGCTAGGAGTTTTAAATTCACCCCTCCACTTT. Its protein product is CASSPSKKLGVLNSPLHF.

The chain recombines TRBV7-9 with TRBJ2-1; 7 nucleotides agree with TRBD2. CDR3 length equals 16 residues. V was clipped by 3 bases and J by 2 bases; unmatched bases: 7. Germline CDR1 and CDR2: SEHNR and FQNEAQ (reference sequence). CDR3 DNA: TGTGCCAGCAGCTTGGCTGGGGGGGACCCCTACAATGAGCAGTTCTTC. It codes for CASSLAGGDPYNEQFF.

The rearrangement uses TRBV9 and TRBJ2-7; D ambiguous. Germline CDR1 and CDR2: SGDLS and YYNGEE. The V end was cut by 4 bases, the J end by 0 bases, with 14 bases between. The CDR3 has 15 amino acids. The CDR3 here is CASSLRTTSSYEQYF. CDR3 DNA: TGTGCCAGCAGCCTTCGAACTACCAGCTCCTACGAGCAGTACTTC. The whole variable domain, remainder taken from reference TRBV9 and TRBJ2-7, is DSGVTQTPKHLITATGQRVTLRCSPRSGDLSVYWYQQSLDQGLQFLIQYYNGEERAKGNILERFSAQQFPDLHSELNLSSLELGDSALYFCASSLRTTSSYEQYFGPGTRLTVT.

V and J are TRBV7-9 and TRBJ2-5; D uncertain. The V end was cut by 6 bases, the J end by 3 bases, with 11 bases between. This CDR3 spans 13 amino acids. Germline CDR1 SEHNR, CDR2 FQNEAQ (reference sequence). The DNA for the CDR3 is TGTGCCAGCAGTTGGGCCGACGAAGAGACCCAGTACTTC. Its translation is CASSWADEETQYF.

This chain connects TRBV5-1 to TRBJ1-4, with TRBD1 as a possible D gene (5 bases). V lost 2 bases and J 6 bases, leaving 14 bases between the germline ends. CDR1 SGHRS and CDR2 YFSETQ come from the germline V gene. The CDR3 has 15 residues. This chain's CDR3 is CASSFRGGGDEKLFF. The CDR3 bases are TGCGCCAGCAGCTTTAGGGGTGGAGGGGATGAAAAACTGTTTTTT.

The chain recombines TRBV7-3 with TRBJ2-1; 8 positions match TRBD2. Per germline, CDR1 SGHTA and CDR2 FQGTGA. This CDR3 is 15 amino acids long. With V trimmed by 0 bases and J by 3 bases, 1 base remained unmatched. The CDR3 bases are TGTGCCAGCAGCTTAACACTAGCGGACTACAATGAGCAGTTCTTC. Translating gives CASSLTLADYNEQFF.

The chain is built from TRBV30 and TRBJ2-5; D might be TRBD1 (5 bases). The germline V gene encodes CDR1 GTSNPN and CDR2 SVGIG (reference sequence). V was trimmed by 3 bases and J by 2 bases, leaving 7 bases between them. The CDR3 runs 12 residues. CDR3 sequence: CAWRTDQETQYF. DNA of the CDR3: TGTGCCTGGAGGACAGATCAAGAGACCCAGTACTTC.

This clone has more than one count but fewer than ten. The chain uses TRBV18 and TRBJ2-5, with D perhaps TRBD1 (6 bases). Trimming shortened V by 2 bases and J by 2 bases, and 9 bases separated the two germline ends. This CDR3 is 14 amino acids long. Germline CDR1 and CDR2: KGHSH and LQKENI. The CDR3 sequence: CASSPGTMQETQYF. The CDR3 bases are TGTGCCAGCTCACCAGGGACAATGCAAGAGACCCAGTACTTC.

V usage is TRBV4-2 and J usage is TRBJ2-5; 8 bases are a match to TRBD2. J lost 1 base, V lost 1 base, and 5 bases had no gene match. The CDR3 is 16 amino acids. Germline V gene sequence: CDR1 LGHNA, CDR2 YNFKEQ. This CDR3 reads CASSQVRGGTQETQYF. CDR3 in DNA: TGTGCCAGCAGCCAAGTACGCGGGGGGACCCAAGAGACCCAGTACTTC.

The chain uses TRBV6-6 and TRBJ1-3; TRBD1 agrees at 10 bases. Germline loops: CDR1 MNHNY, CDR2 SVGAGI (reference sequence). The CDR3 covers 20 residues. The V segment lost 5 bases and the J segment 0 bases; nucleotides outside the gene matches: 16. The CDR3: CASSPEMDRGRIGSGNTIYF. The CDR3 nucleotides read TGTGCCAGCAGTCCCGAAATGGACAGGGGGAGGATAGGCTCTGGAAACACCATATATTTT.

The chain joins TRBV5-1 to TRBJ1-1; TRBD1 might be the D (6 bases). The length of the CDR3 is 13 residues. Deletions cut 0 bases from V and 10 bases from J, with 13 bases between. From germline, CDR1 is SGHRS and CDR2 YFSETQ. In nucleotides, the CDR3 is TGCGCCAGCAGCTTGGGCCAGGGGCTTTTAGCTTTCTTT. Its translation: CASSLGQGLLAFF.